One T cell receptor beta chain is described in this entry. TCR beta VDJ and CDR3 profiling used genomic DNA as template. TCRdb re-called the reads through MiXCR, storing one row per CDR3 protein. The sample carries approximately 80,000 distinct CDR3 sequences, about three quarters recorded once. These data originate in a study of CD8+CD57+ T cells in acquired aplastic anemia. CDR3 length: 14 amino acids. Germline CDR1 is ENHRY and CDR2 is SYGVKD. V lost 6 bases, J lost 4 bases, and 5 bases stayed unmatched. Sequencing was done on patients that had shown CD8+CD57+ cell expansion by flow cytometry. Sequenced input: sorted CD4+, CD8+, or CD8+CD57+ T cells (not recorded which) from PBMCs. The chain recombines TRBV10-3 with TRBJ1-3; TRBD1 matches at 8 bases. The receptor's source is a human donor with aplastic anemia. DNA for the CDR3: TGTGCCATCAGCGGACAGGGAGGCGGAAACACCATATATTTT. It codes for CAISGQGGGNTIYF.